These 26 T cell receptor beta chains were all obtained from the same sample, sequenced in a study of shared T cell receptors in the human thymus. The table came from immunoSEQ multiplex PCR; TCRdb's copy has only in-frame clones and leaves some out. In the table there are 600,000 or so clones, around 87% of which are singletons. Separately, the same data were catalogued under a study of human thymus T cells.

The sequenced material came from thymocytes. These receptors were taken from a boy under two years old with a congenital heart defect.

The chain is built from TRBV12-2 and TRBJ2-7; TRBD2 was called by the table and not checked on the DNA. TRBV12-2 is designated a pseudogene. CDR3 length equals 19 residues. The CDR3 DNA reads as TGTGCAAGTCGCTTAGGCCCTAGCGGGAGGGATAGTAATTTCGACGAGCAGTACTTC. Translated, it gives CASRLGPSGRDSNFDEQYF.

The chain is built from TRBV7-8 and TRBJ2-7; TRBD1 is a possible D gene (5 bases). Trimming shortened V by 1 base and J by 2 bases, and 15 bases separated the two germline ends. Germline V gene sequence: CDR1 SGHVS, CDR2 FQNEAQ. The CDR3 sequence is 16 residues long. The CDR3 DNA is TGTGCCAGCAGCTTAGATGGTCCAGGGAATCCCTACGAGCAGTACTTC. The encoded protein is CASSLDGPGNPYEQYF.

The V and J genes are TRBV18 and TRBJ2-5; D is ambiguous. V was shortened by 8 bases and J by 1 base, with 8 bases between the two germline ends. The germline V gene has CDR1 KGHSH and CDR2 LQKENI. CDR3 size: 12 residues. The CDR3 is CASRESQETQYF. The DNA of the CDR3 is TGTGCCAGCCGAGAAAGCCAAGAGACCCAGTACTTC.

V and J are TRBV5-1 and TRBJ1-6, with 7 bases matching TRBD1. Germline V CDR1 and CDR2: SGHRS, YFSETQ. The CDR3 has 17 residues. V lost 4 bases to trimming and J lost 4 bases; unmatched junction nucleotides: 11. CDR3 in DNA: TGCGCCAGCAGCGTTGGGACAGTATATGATTATAATTCACCCCTCCACTTT. Translating it yields CASSVGTVYDYNSPLHF.

V gene TRBV5-1 combines with J gene TRBJ2-3, with a weak D call TRBD1 (7 bases). Trimming pared 5 bases from V and 2 bases from J, leaving 15 bases between. Germline assignment: CDR1 SGHRS and CDR2 YFSETQ. The CDR3 loop spans 15 amino acids. This chain's CDR3 is CASRKQGRYTDTQYF. The DNA for the CDR3 is TGCGCCAGCAGAAAACAGGGGAGGTACACAGATACGCAGTATTTT.

The chain is built from TRBV9 and TRBJ1-2; D is unresolved. The ends were cut back, 3 bases at V and 8 bases at J, with 11 bases in the middle. Germline V gene sequence: CDR1 SGDLS, CDR2 YYNGEE. This CDR3 has 12 amino acids. In DNA form, the CDR3 reads TGTGCCAGCAGCGCCCTCCTCCGGGGCTACACCTTC. It translates to CASSALLRGYTF.

The V call is TRBV5-4, the J call TRBJ2-7; TRBD1 is a possible D gene (7 bases). Trimming stripped 2 bases from V and 1 base from J, with 13 bases between. Germline V gives CDR1 SGHNT, CDR2 YYREEE (reference sequence). CDR3 length equals 15 residues. The CDR3 protein is CASSFGGTASYEQYF. CDR3 sequence (DNA): TGTGCCAGCAGCTTTGGGGGGACAGCTTCCTACGAGCAGTACTTC.

The chain links TRBV28 to TRBJ2-7; TRBD2 might be the D (6 bases). Germline V gene data show CDR1 as MDHEN and CDR2 as SYDVKM. The V end was cut by 6 bases, the J end by 2 bases, with 17 bases between. The CDR3 is 15 residues long. The CDR3 loop reads CASRPDGGRTYEQYF. CDR3 DNA sequence: TGTGCCAGCAGGCCGGACGGGGGACGGACCTACGAGCAGTACTTC.

V usage is TRBV9 and J usage is TRBJ2-7, with 9 bases lining up with TRBD2. CDR1 and CDR2 (germline): SGDLS, YYNGEE. The length of the CDR3 is 15 residues. After removal of 4 bases from V and 4 bases from J, the junction contained 9 bases not matched to a gene. CDR3 sequence reads: CASSPQAGGFYEQYF. The CDR3 region has the DNA TGTGCCAGCAGCCCCCAAGCGGGGGGATTTTACGAGCAGTACTTC.

The rearrangement joins TRBV4-3 to TRBJ1-1, with 12 nucleotides matching TRBD1. The CDR3 is 19 amino acids. CDR1 is LGHNA and CDR2 is YSLEER in the germline V gene. V lost 3 bases, J lost 2 bases, and 13 bases stayed unmatched. The CDR3 DNA reads as TGCGCCAGCAGCCATGGGACAGGGGGCACTAAAGTAGTCAACACTGAAGCTTTCTTT. This sequence encodes CASSHGTGGTKVVNTEAFF.

The chain carries TRBV5-4 and TRBJ2-7, with TRBD1 matching over 7 bases. CDR1 and CDR2 (germline): SGHNT, YYREEE (reference sequence). This CDR3 has 15 residues. V lost 3 bases, J lost 1 base, and 7 bases stayed unmatched. The CDR3 reads CASSYGQAISYEQYF. The CDR3 DNA is TGTGCCAGCAGCTATGGACAGGCAATTTCCTACGAGCAGTACTTC.

V gene TRBV12-5 combines with J gene TRBJ2-5, with a possible D match to TRBD1 (5 bases). Germline assignment: CDR1 LGHNT and CDR2 FRNRAP. V gave up 0 bases and J gave up 3 bases, with 11 bases separating them. CDR3 length equals 15 residues. CDR3 in DNA: TGTGCTAGTGGTTTGGTACGGCAGGGTGAAGAGACCCAGTACTTC. Amino acid sequence: CASGLVRQGEETQYF.

The V and J genes are TRBV13 and TRBJ2-7, with 10 bases aligning to TRBD1. CDR1 and CDR2 (germline): PRHDT, FYEKMQ (reference sequence). J was trimmed by 5 bases and V by 5 bases; bases with no gene match: 12. The CDR3 contains 16 residues. The CDR3 sequence: CASSPGQGRTLDEQYF. CDR3 DNA: TGTGCCAGCAGCCCGGGACAGGGGAGGACTCTGGACGAGCAGTACTTC. Together with reference TRBV13 and TRBJ2-7, the CDR3 gives the full variable domain: AAGVIQSPRHLIKEKRETATLKCYPIPRHDTVYWYQQGPGQDPQFLISFYEKMQSDKGSIPDRFSAQQFSDYHSELNMSSLELGDSALYFCASSPGQGRTLDEQYFGPGTRLTVT.

The chain combines TRBV29-1 with TRBJ1-1; no definite D call. Germline V gene sequence: CDR1 SQVTM, CDR2 ANQGSEA. V dropped 6 bases and J dropped 3 bases, with 11 bases sitting between them. This CDR3 has 12 residues. CDR3 in DNA: TGCAGCGTCGCCGGGAGGGACACTGAAGCTTTCTTT. Translating it yields CSVAGRDTEAFF.

V is TRBV30 and J is TRBJ2-1; possible D gene TRBD2, 7 bases. This CDR3 comprises 17 residues. In germline, CDR1 is GTSNPN, CDR2 SVGIG (reference sequence). Trimming removed 0 bases at V and 1 base at J, with 16 bases between. In nucleotides, the CDR3 is TGTGCCTGGAGTGTACCTGTGGGAGGGGGGTCCTACAATGAGCAGTTCTTC. Translating it yields CAWSVPVGGGSYNEQFF.

This clone was recorded a few times. The V and J genes are TRBV28 and TRBJ2-7; 7 bases are a match to TRBD1. Germline CDR1 is MDHEN and CDR2 is SYDVKM. The V gene end was trimmed by 8 bases and the J gene end by 6 bases; junction bases not matched to a gene: 16. The CDR3 consists of 15 residues. This CDR3 is CASCIAGTVIVEQYF. The DNA for the CDR3 is TGTGCCAGCTGTATAGCCGGGACAGTGATTGTCGAGCAGTACTTC.

The V and J genes are TRBV7-2 and TRBJ1-1; maybe TRBD1 (5 bases). The length of the CDR3 is 16 residues. Trimming cost V 2 bases and J 2 bases, with 15 bases left between them. The germline gives CDR1 SGHTA, CDR2 FQGNSA. The CDR3 sequence is CASSLPLQGSNTEAFF. The CDR3 nucleotides are TGTGCCAGCAGCTTACCCCTCCAGGGTTCCAACACTGAAGCTTTCTTT.

The chain joins TRBV7-3 to TRBJ2-1; 10 bases are shared with TRBD2. Per germline, CDR1 SGHTA and CDR2 FQGTGA. The CDR3 covers 16 residues. V shed 5 bases and J 5 bases; nucleotides not matched to a gene: 9. The CDR3 sequence is CASSPTKRGGHNEQFF. The CDR3 nucleotides read TGTGCCAGCAGCCCGACCAAGCGGGGGGGCCACAATGAGCAGTTCTTC.

This rearrangement joins TRBV15 to TRBJ1-2; 8 nucleotides match TRBD1. Trimming cost V 1 base and J 6 bases; bases outside gene matches: 13. The germline gives CDR1 LNHNV, CDR2 YYDKDF (reference sequence). CDR3 length: 17 residues. The DNA for the CDR3 is TGTGCCACCAGCAGAGCCGACAGGGGAATTAAGGCTAATGGCTACACCTTC. Its protein is CATSRADRGIKANGYTF.

The rearrangement joins TRBV11-3 to TRBJ1-3, with a tentative D call TRBD1 (6 bases). V lost 0 bases to trimming and J lost 6 bases, with 9 bases between them. The CDR3 sequence is 14 residues long. Per the germline V gene, CDR1 is SGHNT and CDR2 is YENEEA. The CDR3, as DNA: TGTGCCAGCAGCTTAGAACAGGGCACAAACACCATATATTTT. Its translation: CASSLEQGTNTIYF.

The rearrangement uses TRBV7-9 and TRBJ2-1, with TRBD1 as a possible D gene (6 bases). Trimming took off 1 base at V and 3 bases at J, with 13 bases between the two ends. Germline-derived CDR1 and CDR2 are SEHNR and FQNEAQ (reference sequence). CDR3 length: 16 residues. The DNA of the CDR3 is TGTGCCAGCAGCTTAGACGTACAGGGACACTACAATGAGCAGTTCTTC. This sequence encodes CASSLDVQGHYNEQFF.

The genes are TRBV27 and TRBJ2-5, with 12 bases identical to TRBD2. The DNA end is more similar to TRBJ2-7, so the J call may be wrong. This CDR3 has 15 amino acids. Germline V gives CDR1 MNHEY, CDR2 SMNVEV (reference sequence). The CDR3 DNA follows: TGTGCCAGCAGTTTAAGACTAGCGGGAGTTCACGAGCAGTACTTC. Its protein product is CASSLRLAGVHEQYF.

The J gene is TRBJ1-2, the V gene TRBV9, with 9 bases fitting TRBD1. The CDR3 is made up of 13 amino acids. The germline V gene encodes CDR1 SGDLS and CDR2 YYNGEE. Trimming took 4 bases from V and 8 from J; bases not matched to a gene: 6. CDR3 sequence reads: CASSPGTGTGYTF. The CDR3 bases are TGTGCCAGCAGCCCCGGGACAGGGACGGGCTACACCTTC.

CDR3 sequence: CASSPDREGGHSNQPQHF. As DNA, the CDR3 is TGTGCCAGCAGTCCGGACAGGGAGGGTGGGCATAGCAATCAGCCCCAGCATTTT. This sequence joins TRBV2 and TRBJ1-5; 8 bases match TRBD1. Germline V lookup: CDR1 SNHLY, CDR2 FYNNEI. The J segment lost 0 bases and the V segment lost 5 bases, leaving 12 bases of the junction unmatched. The CDR3 has 18 residues.

The gene calls are TRBV12-5 and TRBJ2-6; D might be TRBD2 (6 bases). This CDR3 contains 16 residues. V lost 6 bases and J lost 4, with 16 bases in between. CDR1 is LGHNT, CDR2 FRNRAP, per germline. The CDR3: CASGLPTGGGANVLTF. The CDR3 bases are TGTGCTAGTGGCCTACCTACAGGAGGGGGGGCCAACGTCCTGACTTTC.

This chain links TRBV6-1 with TRBJ1-6; possible D gene TRBD1, 6 bases. The germline V gene has CDR1 MNHNS and CDR2 SASEGT. This CDR3 spans 14 amino acids. With 4 bases removed from V and 7 bases from J, the gap between germline ends came to 11 bases. The CDR3 loop is CASSVQGRNSPLHF. Here the CDR3 DNA reads TGTGCCAGCAGTGTACAGGGACGGAATTCACCCCTCCACTTT.